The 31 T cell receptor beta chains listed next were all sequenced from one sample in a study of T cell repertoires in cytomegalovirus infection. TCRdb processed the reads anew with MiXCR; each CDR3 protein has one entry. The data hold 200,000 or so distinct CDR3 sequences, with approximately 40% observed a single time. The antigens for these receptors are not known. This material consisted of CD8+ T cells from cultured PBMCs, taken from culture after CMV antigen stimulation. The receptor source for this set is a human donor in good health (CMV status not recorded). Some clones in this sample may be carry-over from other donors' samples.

In nucleotides, the CDR3 is TGTGCCAGCAAGGGGGACAGGGGAAGGTACGAGCAGTACTTC. Translated: CASKGDRGRYEQYF. This chain connects TRBV28 to TRBJ2-7; 10 nucleotides align to TRBD1. The CDR3 runs to 14 residues. Germline lookup yields CDR1 MDHEN and CDR2 SYDVKM. The V and J ends lost 7 bases and 4 bases, in that order; junction bases with no gene match: 7.

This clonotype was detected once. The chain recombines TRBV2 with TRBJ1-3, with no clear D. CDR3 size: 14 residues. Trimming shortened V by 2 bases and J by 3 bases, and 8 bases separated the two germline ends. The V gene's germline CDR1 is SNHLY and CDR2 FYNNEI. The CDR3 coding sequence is TGTGCCAGCAGTGAAATAGGGTTTGGAAACACCATATATTTT. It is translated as CASSEIGFGNTIYF.

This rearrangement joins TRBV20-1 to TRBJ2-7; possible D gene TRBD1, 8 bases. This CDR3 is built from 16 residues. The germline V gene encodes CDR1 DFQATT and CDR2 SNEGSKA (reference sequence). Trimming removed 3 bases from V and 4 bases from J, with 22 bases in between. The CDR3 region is CSARALPDRGGYEQYF. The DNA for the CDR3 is TGCAGTGCTAGGGCTCTTCCCGACAGGGGAGGGTACGAGCAGTACTTC.

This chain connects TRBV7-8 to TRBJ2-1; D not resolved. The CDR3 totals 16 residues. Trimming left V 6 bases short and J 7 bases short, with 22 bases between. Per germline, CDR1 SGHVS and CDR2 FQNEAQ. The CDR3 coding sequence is TGTGCCAGCAGGCAGACCATATCGGCTAGTAGAAATGAGCAGTTCTTC. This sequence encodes CASRQTISASRNEQFF.

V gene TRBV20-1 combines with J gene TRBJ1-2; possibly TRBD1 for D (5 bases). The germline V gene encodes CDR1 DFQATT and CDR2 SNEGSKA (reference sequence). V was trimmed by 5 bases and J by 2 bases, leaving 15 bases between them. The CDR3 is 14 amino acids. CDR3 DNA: TGCAGTGCTCCCCCGAGGGGTACGAACTATGGCTACACCTTC. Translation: CSAPPRGTNYGYTF.

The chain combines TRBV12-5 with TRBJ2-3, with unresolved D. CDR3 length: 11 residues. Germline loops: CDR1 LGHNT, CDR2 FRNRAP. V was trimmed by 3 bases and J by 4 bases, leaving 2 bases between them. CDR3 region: CASGFPDTQYF. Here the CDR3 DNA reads TGTGCTAGTGGTTTCCCAGATACGCAGTATTTT.

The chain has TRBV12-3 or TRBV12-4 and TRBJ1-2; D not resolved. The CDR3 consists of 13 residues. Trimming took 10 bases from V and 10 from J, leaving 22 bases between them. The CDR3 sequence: CATLGENYYFYTF. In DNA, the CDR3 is TGTGCCACCCTTGGAGAAAATTACTATTTCTACACCTTC.

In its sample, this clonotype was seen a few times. The CDR3 DNA is TGTGCCAGCAGCTGGGGGACAGGGTTTTACGAGCAGTACTTC. Translating it yields CASSWGTGFYEQYF. J is TRBJ2-7 and V is TRBV7-4; 9 bases are shared with TRBD1. Losses at the gene ends were 4 bases for V and 4 bases for J; bases not matched to a gene: 5. In germline, CDR1 is SGHVT, CDR2 SQSDAQ. This CDR3 has 14 amino acids.

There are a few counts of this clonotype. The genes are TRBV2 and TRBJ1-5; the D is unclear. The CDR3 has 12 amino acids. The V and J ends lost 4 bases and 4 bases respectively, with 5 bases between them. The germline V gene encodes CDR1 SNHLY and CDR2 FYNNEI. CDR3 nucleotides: TGTGCCAGCAGTGGCGGGAATCAGCCCCAGCATTTT. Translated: CASSGGNQPQHF. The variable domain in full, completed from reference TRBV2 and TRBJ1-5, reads EPEVTQTPSHQVTQMGQEVILRCVPISNHLYFYWYRQILGQKVEFLVSFYNNEISEKSEIFDDQFSVERPDGSNFTLKIRSTKLEDSAMYFCASSGGNQPQHFGDGTRLSIL.

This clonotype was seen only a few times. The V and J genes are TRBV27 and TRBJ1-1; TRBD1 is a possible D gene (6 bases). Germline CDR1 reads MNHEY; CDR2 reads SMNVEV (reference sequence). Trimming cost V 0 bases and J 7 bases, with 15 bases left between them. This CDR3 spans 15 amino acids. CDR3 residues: CASSLSMGARFEAFF. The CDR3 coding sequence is TGTGCCAGCAGTTTATCGATGGGGGCCCGCTTTGAAGCTTTCTTT.

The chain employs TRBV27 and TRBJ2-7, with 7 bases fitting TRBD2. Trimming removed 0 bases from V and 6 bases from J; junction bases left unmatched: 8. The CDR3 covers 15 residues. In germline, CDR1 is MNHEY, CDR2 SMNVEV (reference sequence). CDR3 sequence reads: CASSLSGGGYREQYF. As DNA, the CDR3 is TGTGCCAGCAGTTTATCGGGGGGGGGGTACCGCGAGCAGTACTTC.

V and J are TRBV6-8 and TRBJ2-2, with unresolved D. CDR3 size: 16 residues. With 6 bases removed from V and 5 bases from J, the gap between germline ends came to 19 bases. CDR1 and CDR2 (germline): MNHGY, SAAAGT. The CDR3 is CASSPDPSLWTGELFF. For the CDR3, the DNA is TGTGCCAGCAGCCCCGACCCCTCCTTGTGGACCGGGGAGCTGTTTTTT.

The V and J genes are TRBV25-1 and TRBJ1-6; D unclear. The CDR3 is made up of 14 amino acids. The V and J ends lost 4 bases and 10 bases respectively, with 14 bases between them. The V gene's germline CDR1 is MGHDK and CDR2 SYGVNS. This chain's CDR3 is CASSGQGPWSPLHF. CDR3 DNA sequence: TGTGCCAGCAGTGGACAAGGGCCTTGGTCACCCCTCCACTTT.

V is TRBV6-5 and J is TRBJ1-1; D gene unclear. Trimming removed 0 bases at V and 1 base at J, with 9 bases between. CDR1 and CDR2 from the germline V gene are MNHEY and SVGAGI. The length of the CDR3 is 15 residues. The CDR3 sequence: CASSYSRVANTEAFF. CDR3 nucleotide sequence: TGTGCCAGCAGTTACTCGCGCGTCGCGAACACTGAAGCTTTCTTT.

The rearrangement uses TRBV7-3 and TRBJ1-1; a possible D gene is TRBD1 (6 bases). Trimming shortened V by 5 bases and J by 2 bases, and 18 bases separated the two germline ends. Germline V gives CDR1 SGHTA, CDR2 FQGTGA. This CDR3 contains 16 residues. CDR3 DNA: TGTGCCAGCAGCCGGGCGGGTGAGGGGGGCAACACTGAAGCTTTCTTT. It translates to CASSRAGEGGNTEAFF.

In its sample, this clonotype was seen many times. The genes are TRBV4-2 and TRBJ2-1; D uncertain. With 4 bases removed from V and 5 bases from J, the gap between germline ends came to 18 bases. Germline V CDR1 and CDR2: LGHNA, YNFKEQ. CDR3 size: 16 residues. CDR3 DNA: TGTGCCAGCAGCCCTGGGTTCTCGGGTGGGAACAATGAGCAGTTCTTC. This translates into CASSPGFSGGNNEQFF.

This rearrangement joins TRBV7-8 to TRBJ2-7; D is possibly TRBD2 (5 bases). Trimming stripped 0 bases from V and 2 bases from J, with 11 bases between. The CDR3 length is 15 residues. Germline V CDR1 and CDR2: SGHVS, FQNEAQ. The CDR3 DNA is TGTGCCAGCAGCTTAGCACCGGGGATGGCCTACGAGCAGTACTTC. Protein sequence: CASSLAPGMAYEQYF. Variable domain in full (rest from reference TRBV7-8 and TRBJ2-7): GAGVSQSPRYKVAKRGQDVALRCDPISGHVSLFWYQQALGQGPEFLTYFQNEAQLDKSGLPSDRFFAERPEGSVSTLKIQRTQQEDSAVYLCASSLAPGMAYEQYFGPGTRLTVT.

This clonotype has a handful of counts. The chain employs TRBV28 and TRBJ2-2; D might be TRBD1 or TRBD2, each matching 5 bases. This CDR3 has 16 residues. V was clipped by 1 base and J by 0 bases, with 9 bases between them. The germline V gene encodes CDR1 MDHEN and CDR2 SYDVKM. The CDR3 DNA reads TGTGCCAGCAGTTTATTGGGGGAAGCGAACACCGGGGAGCTGTTTTTT. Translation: CASSLLGEANTGELFF. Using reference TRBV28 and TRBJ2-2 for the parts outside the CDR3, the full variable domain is DVKVTQSSRYLVKRTGEKVFLECVQDMDHENMFWYRQDPGLGLRLIYFSYDVKMKEKGDIPEGYSVSREKKERFSLILESASTNQTSMYLCASSLLGEANTGELFFGEGSRLTVL.

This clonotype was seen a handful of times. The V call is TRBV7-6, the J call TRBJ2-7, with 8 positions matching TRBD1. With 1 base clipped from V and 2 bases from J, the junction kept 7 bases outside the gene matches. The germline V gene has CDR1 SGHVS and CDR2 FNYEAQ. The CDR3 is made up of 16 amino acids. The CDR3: CASSLEAGTGAYEQYF. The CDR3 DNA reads TGTGCCAGCAGCTTAGAAGCCGGGACAGGTGCCTACGAGCAGTACTTC.

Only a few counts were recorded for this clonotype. In DNA, the CDR3 is TGTGCCAGCAGCTTAGGGACAGGGCTGCGCACAGATACGCAGTATTTT. It encodes CASSLGTGLRTDTQYF. This sequence joins TRBV7-2 and TRBJ2-3; 8 bases match TRBD1. The length of the CDR3 is 16 residues. V was clipped by 1 base and J by 1 base; unmatched bases: 4. Germline V gene lookup returns CDR1 SGHTA and CDR2 FQGNSA.

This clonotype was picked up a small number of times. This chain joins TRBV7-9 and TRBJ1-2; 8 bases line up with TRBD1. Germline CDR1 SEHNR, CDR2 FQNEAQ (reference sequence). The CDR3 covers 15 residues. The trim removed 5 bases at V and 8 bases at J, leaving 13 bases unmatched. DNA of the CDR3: TGTGCCAGCAGCCTCGGGACAGGAGCCCCGGGGGGCTACACCTTC. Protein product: CASSLGTGAPGGYTF.

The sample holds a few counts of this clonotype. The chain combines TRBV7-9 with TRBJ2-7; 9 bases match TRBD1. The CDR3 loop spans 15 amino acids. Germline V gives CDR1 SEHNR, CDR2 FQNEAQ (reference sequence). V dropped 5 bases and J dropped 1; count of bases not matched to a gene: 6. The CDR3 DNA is TGTGCCAGCAGCCGTGCGACAGGGGGATCCTACGAGCAGTACTTC. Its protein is CASSRATGGSYEQYF. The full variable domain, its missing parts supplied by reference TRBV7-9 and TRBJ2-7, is DTGVSQNPRHKITKRGQNVTFRCDPISEHNRLYWYRQTLGQGPEFLTYFQNEAQLEKSRLLSDRFSAERPKGSFSTLEIQRTEQGDSAMYLCASSRATGGSYEQYFGPGTRLTVT.

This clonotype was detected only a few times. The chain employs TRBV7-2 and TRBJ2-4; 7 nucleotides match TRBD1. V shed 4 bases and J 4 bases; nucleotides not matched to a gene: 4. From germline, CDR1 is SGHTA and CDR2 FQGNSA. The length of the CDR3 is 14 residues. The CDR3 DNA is TGTGCCAGCAGCTCGGGACAGATAAAAAACATTCAGTACTTC. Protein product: CASSSGQIKNIQYF.

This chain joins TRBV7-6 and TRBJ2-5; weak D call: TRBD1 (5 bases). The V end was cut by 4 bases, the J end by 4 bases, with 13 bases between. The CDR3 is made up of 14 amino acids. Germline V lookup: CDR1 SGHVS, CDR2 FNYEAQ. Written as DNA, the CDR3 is TGTGCCAGCAGCTCTCCAAGGGGAATAGAGACCCAGTACTTC. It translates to CASSSPRGIETQYF.

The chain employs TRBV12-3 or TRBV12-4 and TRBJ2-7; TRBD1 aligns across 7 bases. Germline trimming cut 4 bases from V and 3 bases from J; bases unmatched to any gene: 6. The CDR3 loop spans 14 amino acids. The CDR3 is CASSSGTDFYEQYF. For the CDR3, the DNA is TGTGCCAGCAGTTCCGGGACAGATTTCTACGAGCAGTACTTC.

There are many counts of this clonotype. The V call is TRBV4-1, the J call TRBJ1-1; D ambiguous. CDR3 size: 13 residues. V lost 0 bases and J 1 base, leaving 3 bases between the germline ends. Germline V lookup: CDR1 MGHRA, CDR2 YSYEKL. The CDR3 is CASSQDWNTEAFF. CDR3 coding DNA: TGCGCCAGCAGCCAAGATTGGAACACTGAAGCTTTCTTT.

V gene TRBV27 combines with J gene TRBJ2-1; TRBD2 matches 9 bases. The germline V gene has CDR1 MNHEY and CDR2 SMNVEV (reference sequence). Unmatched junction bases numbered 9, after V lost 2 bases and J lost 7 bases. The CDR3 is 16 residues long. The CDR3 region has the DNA TGTGCCAGCAGTTTAGAGGCTAGCGGGGTGTATAATGAGCAGTTCTTC. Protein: CASSLEASGVYNEQFF.

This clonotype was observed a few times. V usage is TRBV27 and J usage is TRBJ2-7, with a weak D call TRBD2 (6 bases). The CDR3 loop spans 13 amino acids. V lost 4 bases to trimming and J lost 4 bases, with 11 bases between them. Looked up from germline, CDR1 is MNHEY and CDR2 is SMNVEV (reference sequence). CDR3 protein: CASSSGLGYEQYF. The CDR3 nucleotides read TGTGCCAGCAGTTCGGGACTCGGATACGAGCAGTACTTC.

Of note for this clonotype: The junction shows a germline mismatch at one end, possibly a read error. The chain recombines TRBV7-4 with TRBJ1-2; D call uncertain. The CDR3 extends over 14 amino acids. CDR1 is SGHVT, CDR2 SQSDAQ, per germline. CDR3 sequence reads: CASSLALNKDGYTF. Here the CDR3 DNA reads TGTGCAAGCAGCTTAGCTCTTAACAAGGACGGCTACACCTTC. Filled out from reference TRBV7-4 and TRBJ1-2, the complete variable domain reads GAGVSQSPRYKVAKRGRDVALRCDSISGHVTLYWYRQTLGQGSEVLTYSQSDAQRDKSGRPSGRFSAERPERSVSTLKIQRTEQGDSAVYLCASSLALNKDGYTFGSGTRLTVV.

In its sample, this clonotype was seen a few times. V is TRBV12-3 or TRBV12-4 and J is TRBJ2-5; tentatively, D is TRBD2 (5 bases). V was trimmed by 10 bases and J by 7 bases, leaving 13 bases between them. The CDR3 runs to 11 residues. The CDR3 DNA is TGTGCCATCGGACTGGGCCCGACCCAGTACTTC. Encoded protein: CAIGLGPTQYF.

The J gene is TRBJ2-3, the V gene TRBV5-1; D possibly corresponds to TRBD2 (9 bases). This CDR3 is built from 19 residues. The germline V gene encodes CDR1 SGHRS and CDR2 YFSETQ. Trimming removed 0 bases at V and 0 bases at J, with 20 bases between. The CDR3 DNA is TGCGCCAGCAGCTTGGACAGGGGGACTAGCTCCTCTAGCACAGATACGCAGTATTTT. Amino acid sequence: CASSLDRGTSSSSTDTQYF.